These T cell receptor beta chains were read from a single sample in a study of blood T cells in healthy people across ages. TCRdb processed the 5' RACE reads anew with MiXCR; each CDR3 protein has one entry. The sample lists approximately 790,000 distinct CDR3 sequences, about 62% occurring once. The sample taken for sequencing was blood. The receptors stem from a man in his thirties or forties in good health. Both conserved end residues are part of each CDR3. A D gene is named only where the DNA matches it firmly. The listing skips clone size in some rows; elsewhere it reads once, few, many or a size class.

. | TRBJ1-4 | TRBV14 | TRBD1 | TGTGCCAGCAGCCAAGCTCCCCGGATCGGGACAGGTGAAAAACTGTTTTTT | CASSQAPRIGTGEKLFF
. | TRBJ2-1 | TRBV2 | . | TGTGCCTACGGGAACGGCCCCAATGAGCAGTTCTTC | CAYGNGPNEQFF
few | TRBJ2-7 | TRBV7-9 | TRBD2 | TGTGCCAGCAGCTTCCCCGCGGGGGGAGACGAGCAGTACTTC | CASSFPAGGDEQYF
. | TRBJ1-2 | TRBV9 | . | TGTGCCAGCAGCCCCGGCCCAGTCAACTATGGCTACACCTTC | CASSPGPVNYGYTF
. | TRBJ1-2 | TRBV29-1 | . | TGCAGCGTTGAATTCGAGAGGGACTATGGCTACACCTTC | CSVEFERDYGYTF
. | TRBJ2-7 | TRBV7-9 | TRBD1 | TGTGCCAGCAGCAACCGGGACAGCTACGAGCAGTACTTC | CASSNRDSYEQYF
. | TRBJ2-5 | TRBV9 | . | TGTGCCAGCAGCCCCCCGGAAGCGCAAGGGACCCAGTACTTC | CASSPPEAQGTQYF
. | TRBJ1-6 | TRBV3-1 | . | TGTGCCAGCAGCTCCAAAGGGGAGAATTCACCCCTCCACTTT | CASSSKGENSPLHF
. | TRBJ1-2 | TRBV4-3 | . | TGCGCCAGCAGCCGAGCGGGGGGCGAACAGGATGGCTACACCTTC | CASSRAGGEQDGYTF
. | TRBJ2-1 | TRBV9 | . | TGTGCCAGCAGCGTAGACGGGGGCCAGAATGAGCAGTTCTTC | CASSVDGGQNEQFF
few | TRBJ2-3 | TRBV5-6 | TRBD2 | TGTGCCAGCAGCTCTCTAGCGGTGTTGACAGATACGCAGTATTTT | CASSSLAVLTDTQYF